These 14 T cell receptor beta chains originate from one sample sequenced in a study of T cells after yellow fever vaccination. One entry per CDR3 protein results from TCRdb running MiXCR on the 5' RACE reads. The sample yields hundreds of thousands of distinct CDR3 sequences, 9% to 15% seen once. The sample consisted of PBMCs, taken on the day of the yellow fever booster vaccination. These receptors all stem from a man aged 25 to 45 who received the YFV17D yellow fever vaccine.

V is TRBV7-9 and J is TRBJ2-2; 8 bases map to TRBD2. The CDR3 runs to 13 residues. The germline gives CDR1 SEHNR, CDR2 FQNEAQ (reference sequence). J lost 7 bases, V lost 4 bases, and 2 bases had no gene match. The CDR3: CASSSTSGGELFF. The CDR3 DNA sequence: TGTGCCAGCAGCTCAACTAGCGGCGGGGAGCTGTTTTTT.

This clonotype was counted between two and nine times. The CDR3 loop is CASSIIDTQYF. CDR3 sequence (DNA): TGTGCCAGCAGCATCATTGATACGCAGTATTTT. This rearrangement joins TRBV7-2 to TRBJ2-3; no clear D. Germline assignment: CDR1 SGHTA and CDR2 FQGNSA. There are 11 residues in the CDR3. Trimming took off 5 bases at V and 6 bases at J, with 6 bases between the two ends.

This clonotype was detected a few times. The chain combines TRBV7-2 with TRBJ2-1; 9 bases align to TRBD2. The CDR3 is made up of 15 amino acids. The trim removed 3 bases at V and 4 bases at J, leaving 4 bases unmatched. From germline, CDR1 is SGHTA and CDR2 FQGNSA. Here the CDR3 DNA reads TGTGCCAGCAGCTTTCTAGCGGGACCTTACAATGAGCAGTTCTTC. Encoded protein: CASSFLAGPYNEQFF.

The chain joins TRBV11-2 to TRBJ2-3; a possible D gene is TRBD2 (6 bases). Between the trimmed V and J ends, which lost 4 bases and 4 bases, there was a span of 12 bases. The CDR3 consists of 14 residues. In germline, CDR1 is SGHAT, CDR2 FQNNGV. The CDR3: CASSYGGSSDTQYF. CDR3 nucleotides: TGTGCCAGCAGCTATGGGGGGTCGTCAGATACGCAGTATTTT.

A few counts support this clonotype. V usage is TRBV30 and J usage is TRBJ2-1; TRBD2 matches 10 bases. V shed 1 base, J shed 3 bases, and the junction held 6 bases outside the gene matches. The germline V gene encodes CDR1 GTSNPN and CDR2 SVGIG (reference sequence). The CDR3 spans 16 residues. This CDR3 is CAWSALAGAGYNEQFF. CDR3 nucleotide sequence: TGTGCCTGGAGTGCTCTAGCGGGAGCGGGCTACAATGAGCAGTTCTTC.

V gene TRBV6-5 combines with J gene TRBJ2-5; 12 bases map to TRBD2. V gave up 0 bases and J gave up 5 bases; unmatched junction bases: 7. The germline V gene has CDR1 MNHEY and CDR2 SVGAGI. The length of the CDR3 is 17 residues. The CDR3 nucleotides are TGTGCCAGCAGTTACTCCCAGCTAGCGGGAGGGAGGGAGACCCAGTACTTC. This sequence encodes CASSYSQLAGGRETQYF.

This clonotype was detected a few times. This chain connects TRBV6-1 to TRBJ2-2; 7 bases align to TRBD1. With V trimmed by 6 bases and J by 6 bases, 4 bases remained unmatched. The CDR3 has 13 residues. CDR1 and CDR2 (germline): MNHNS, SASEGT. CDR3 sequence: CASRRQGAGELFF. DNA of the CDR3: TGTGCCAGCAGACGCCAGGGGGCCGGGGAGCTGTTTTTT.

The sample holds a few counts of this clonotype. The chain links TRBV7-6 to TRBJ1-4; weak D call: TRBD1 (6 bases). V was clipped by 5 bases and J by 11 bases, with 21 bases between them. The germline V gene has CDR1 SGHVS and CDR2 FNYEAQ. The CDR3 loop spans 15 amino acids. CDR3 sequence (DNA): TGTGCCAGCAGCCCTGCGGGACACTCTGTAGTCAAACTGTTTTTT. Protein product: CASSPAGHSVVKLFF.

The chain is built from TRBV28 and TRBJ2-3, with a tentative D call TRBD2 (6 bases). V lost 3 bases, J lost 7 bases, and 17 bases lay in between. Per germline, CDR1 MDHEN and CDR2 SYDVKM. CDR3 size: 15 residues. The CDR3 coding sequence is TGTGCCAGCAGTTTCGGCTGGAGGAGGGGACATACGCAGTATTTT. Its protein is CASSFGWRRGHTQYF.

This clonotype was counted ten times or more. The gene calls are TRBV28 and TRBJ2-2; TRBD1 might be the D (5 bases). Trimming left V 2 bases short and J 6 bases short, with 10 bases between. This CDR3 is built from 14 residues. CDR1 and CDR2 (germline): MDHEN, SYDVKM. The CDR3 bases are TGTGCCAGCAGTTTACAGGGCGGTCCCGGGGAGCTGTTTTTT. Protein product: CASSLQGGPGELFF.

This clonotype was seen more than once but under ten times. The chain links TRBV24-1 to TRBJ2-1; D call uncertain. V lost 1 base, J lost 7 bases, and 7 bases lay in between. Germline loops: CDR1 KGHDR, CDR2 SFDVKD. CDR3 length equals 13 residues. For the CDR3, the DNA is TGTGCCACCAGTGATTTCCGCCAGAATGAGCAGTTCTTC. It yields the protein CATSDFRQNEQFF.

The chain employs TRBV7-2 and TRBJ2-1; 12 bases agree with TRBD2. The CDR3 runs 14 residues. Unmatched junction bases numbered 8, after V lost 9 bases and J lost 8 bases. Germline V gene data show CDR1 as SGHTA and CDR2 as FQGNSA. CDR3 in DNA: TGTGCCAGTAAAACTAGCGGGAGGACGCATGAGCAGTTCTTC. This sequence encodes CASKTSGRTHEQFF.

The V call is TRBV30, the J call TRBJ1-3; TRBD1 matches 7 bases. V trimming: 5 bases; J trimming: 4 bases; junction bases outside the gene matches: 5. The CDR3 spans 13 residues. Germline V gene lookup returns CDR1 GTSNPN and CDR2 SVGIG (reference sequence). CDR3 in DNA: TGTGCCTGGCTCGACAGGGCCGGAAACACCATATATTTT. It translates to CAWLDRAGNTIYF.

This clonotype was seen ten or more times. J is TRBJ2-1 and V is TRBV7-8; D assignment may be TRBD1 or TRBD2 (6 bases each). This CDR3 is 14 amino acids long. CDR1 and CDR2 from the germline V gene are SGHVS and FQNEAQ. Trimming pared 8 bases from V and 6 bases from J, leaving 17 bases between. CDR3 region: CASLSGGSSNEQFF. The CDR3 nucleotides read TGTGCCAGCTTGTCCGGGGGCAGTTCCAATGAGCAGTTCTTC. The complete variable domain, with remaining parts taken from reference TRBV7-8 and TRBJ2-1, reads GAGVSQSPRYKVAKRGQDVALRCDPISGHVSLFWYQQALGQGPEFLTYFQNEAQLDKSGLPSDRFFAERPEGSVSTLKIQRTQQEDSAVYLCASLSGGSSNEQFFGPGTRLTVL.